A selection of T cell receptor beta chains follows, all from one sample in a study of OX40 agonist ivuxolimab in advanced cancers. Sequenced by immunoSEQ multiplex PCR; TCRdb stores in-frame clones only, minus some. The sample yields roughly 60,000 clones, 84% seen once. Specimen: CD4+ or CD8+ T cells sorted from blood, collected in a trial of the OX40 agonist ivuxolimab. The receptors were sampled from an adult with an advanced solid tumor such as melanoma, head and neck, liver or kidney cancer. CDR3s include the opening cysteine and the closing phenylalanine or tryptophan. D genes are given only for firm matches.

j_gene | v_gene | d_gene | CDR3nt | CDR3aa
TRBJ2-1 | TRBV5-6 | TRBD1 | TGTGTCTCCCAGGGGGCATCCTACAATGAGCAGTTCTTC | CVSQGASYNEQFF
TRBJ1-6 | TRBV9 | TRBD1 | TGTGCCAGCTCGCGGGCAGGGGGTAATTCACCCCTCCACTTT | CASSRAGGNSPLHF
TRBJ2-5 | TRBV27 | TRBD1 | TGTGCCATCGGACAGGGAAGGACGTCCCAGTACTTC | CAIGQGRTSQYF
TRBJ2-7 | TRBV6-6 | . | TGTGCCAGCAGTTACTCGAGCAATGGCTACGAGCAGTACTTC | CASSYSSNGYEQYF
TRBJ2-3 | TRBV9 | . | TGTGCCAGCAGCGTAGCGGAGAGGCAAGATACGCAGTATTTT | CASSVAERQDTQYF
TRBJ1-1 | TRBV10-1 | TRBD1 | TGCGCCAGTACAGAGGGGGCGACCCGTGAAGCTTTCTTT | CASTEGATREAFF
TRBJ1-5 | TRBV4-1 | . | TGCGCCAGCAGCCACTCAACCTTCGATCTAAATCAGCCCCAGCATTTT | CASSHSTFDLNQPQHF
TRBJ1-2 | TRBV5-1 | TRBD1 | TGCGCCAGCAGCTTGGATGGACAGGGGGTCTATGGCTACACCTTC | CASSLDGQGVYGYTF
TRBJ2-3 | TRBV10-3 | . | TGTGCCACATGGGGCGGGGCAACAGATACGCAGTATTTT | CATWGGATDTQYF
TRBJ2-3 | TRBV10-2 | . | TGCGCCAGCAGTGATTCGCGGTTAGGCACAGATACGCAGTATTTT | CASSDSRLGTDTQYF
TRBJ2-3 | TRBV18 | TRBD1 | TGTGCCAGCTCACCGGAGGACAGGCGCTCGGATACGCAGTATTTT | CASSPEDRRSDTQYF
TRBJ2-1 | TRBV27 | . | TGTGCCAGCAGTTCCCGCCTCCAAGCGGGACACTACAATGAGCAGTTCTTC | CASSSRLQAGHYNEQFF